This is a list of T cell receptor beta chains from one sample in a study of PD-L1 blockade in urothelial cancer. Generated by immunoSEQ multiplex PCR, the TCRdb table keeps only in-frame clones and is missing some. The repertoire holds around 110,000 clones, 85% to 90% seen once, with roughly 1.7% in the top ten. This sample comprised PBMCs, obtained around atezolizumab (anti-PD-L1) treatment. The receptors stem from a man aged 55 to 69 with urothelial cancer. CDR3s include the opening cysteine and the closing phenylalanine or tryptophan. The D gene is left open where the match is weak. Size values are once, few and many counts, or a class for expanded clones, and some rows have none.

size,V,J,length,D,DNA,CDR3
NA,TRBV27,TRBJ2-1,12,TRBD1,TGTGAGGACAGGACAAGGGGCAATGAGCAGTTCTTC,CEDRTRGNEQFF
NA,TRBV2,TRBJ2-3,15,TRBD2,TGTGCCAGCGGGCCCCCGGGAGGCCCCCCAGATACGCAGTATTTT,CASGPPGGPPDTQYF
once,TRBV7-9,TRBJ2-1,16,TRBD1,TGTGCCAGCAGCCACTGGGACAGGGGTGTCCGGAATGAGCAGTTCTTC,CASSHWDRGVRNEQFF
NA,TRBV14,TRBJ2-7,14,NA,TGTGCCAGCAGCCCAGGACCAATGAGGGGGGAGCAGTACTTC,CASSPGPMRGEQYF
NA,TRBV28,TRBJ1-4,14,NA,TGTGCCAGCACCTCCGGTGCAACTAATGAAAAACTGTTTTTT,CASTSGATNEKLFF
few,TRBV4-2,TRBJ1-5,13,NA,TGTGCCAGCAGCCAAGATGGGCGTCAGCCCCAGCATTTT,CASSQDGRQPQHF
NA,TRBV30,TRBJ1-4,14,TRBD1,TGTGCCTGGAGCTCCGACAGGGGGGAGGAAAAACTGTTTTTT,CAWSSDRGEEKLFF
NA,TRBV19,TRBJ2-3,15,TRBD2,TGTGCCAGCAATAGCGGGAGCGGCCAGGCGGATACGCAGTATTTT,CASNSGSGQADTQYF
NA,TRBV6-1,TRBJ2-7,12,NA,TGTGCCAGCATCTGGGACTTCGGCAAGCAGTACTTC,CASIWDFGKQYF
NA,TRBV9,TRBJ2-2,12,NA,TGTGCCAGCAGCATACAGGGCGGGGAGCTGTTTTTT,CASSIQGGELFF